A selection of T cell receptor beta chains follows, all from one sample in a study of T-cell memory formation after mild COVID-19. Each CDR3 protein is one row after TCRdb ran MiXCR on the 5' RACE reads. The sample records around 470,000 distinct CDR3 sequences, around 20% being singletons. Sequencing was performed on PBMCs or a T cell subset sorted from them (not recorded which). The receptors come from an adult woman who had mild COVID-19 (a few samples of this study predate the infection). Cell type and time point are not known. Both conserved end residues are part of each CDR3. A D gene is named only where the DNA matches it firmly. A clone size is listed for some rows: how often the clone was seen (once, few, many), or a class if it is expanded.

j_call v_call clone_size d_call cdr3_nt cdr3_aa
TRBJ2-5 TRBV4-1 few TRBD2 TGCGCCAGCAGCCGACTGGAGGCGGGGGGGCCTGAGCAAGAGACCCAGTACTTC CASSRLEAGGPEQETQYF
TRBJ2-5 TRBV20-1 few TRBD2 TGCAGTGCTAGAGATGGACTAGCGGGAGAGACCCAGTACTTC CSARDGLAGETQYF
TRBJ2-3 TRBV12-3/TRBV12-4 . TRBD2 TGTGCCAGCAGACGGGAGGTGAGGAATACGCAGTATTTT CASRREVRNTQYF
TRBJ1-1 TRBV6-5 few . TGTGCCAGCAGTTACGTGCAGGTCACCGGGGATCCCATGAACACTGAAGCTTTCTTT CASSYVQVTGDPMNTEAFF
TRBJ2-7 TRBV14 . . TGTGCCAGCAACAACGCGGCCTATTCGGGGGAGCAGTACTTC CASNNAAYSGEQYF
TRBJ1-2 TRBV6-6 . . TGTGCCAGCAGACTAATGGGGTATGGCTACACCTTC CASRLMGYGYTF
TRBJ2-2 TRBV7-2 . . TGTGCCAGCAGCTCTGACAGAGCGAACACCGGGGAGCTGTTTTTT CASSSDRANTGELFF
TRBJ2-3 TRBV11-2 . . TGTGCCAGCAGCTTAGATCGTAACATCATAAATACGCAGTATTTT CASSLDRNIINTQYF
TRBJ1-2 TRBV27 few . TGTGCCAGCAGTTCCGAGGTGGGATATGGCTACACCTTC CASSSEVGYGYTF
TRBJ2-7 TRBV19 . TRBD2 TGTGCCACCTCCCTGGTGAGCGGGAGCTACGAGCAGTACTTC CATSLVSGSYEQYF
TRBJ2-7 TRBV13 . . TGTGCCAGCAGCTTAGCGGGATGGAAGTACGAGCAGTACTTC CASSLAGWKYEQYF
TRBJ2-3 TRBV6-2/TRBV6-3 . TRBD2 TGTGCCAGCAGTTTCTTAGCGGGAGTAGGCACAGATACGCAGTATTTT CASSFLAGVGTDTQYF
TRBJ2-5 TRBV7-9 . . TGTGCCAGCAGCTTAGGGGGGCGTGGAGAAGAGACCCAGTACTTC CASSLGGRGEETQYF
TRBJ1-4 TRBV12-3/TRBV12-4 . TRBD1 TGTGCCAGCAGCCAGGGGGTAACTAATGAAAAACTGTTTTTT CASSQGVTNEKLFF
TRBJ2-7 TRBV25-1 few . TGTGCCAGCAGTGAAGGAGTCCTCTACGAGCAGTACTTC CASSEGVLYEQYF
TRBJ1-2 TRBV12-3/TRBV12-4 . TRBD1 TGTGCCAGCAGTCCCTCGGACAGGGTCTATGGCTACACCTTC CASSPSDRVYGYTF
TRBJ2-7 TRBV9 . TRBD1 TGTGCCAGCGGACAGGGAGGACACGAGCAGTACTTC CASGQGGHEQYF
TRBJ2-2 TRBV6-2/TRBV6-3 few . TGTGCCAGCAGTTACGATGTTGGCGGCCCCAACACCGGGGAGCTGTTTTTT CASSYDVGGPNTGELFF
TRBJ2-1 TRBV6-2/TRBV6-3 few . TGTGCCAGCAGTTACGGGGGTGAGCAGTTCTTC CASSYGGEQFF
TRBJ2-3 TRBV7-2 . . TGTGCCAGCAGCTTAGTTGGACTTGGAGGCACAGATACGCAGTATTTT CASSLVGLGGTDTQYF
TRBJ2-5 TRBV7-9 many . TGTGCCAGCAGCTCGCGGTCTTTTGAGACCCAGTACTTC CASSSRSFETQYF
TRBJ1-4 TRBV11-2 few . TGTGCCAGCAGCACCGGGCTAAAGGAAAAACTGTTTTTT CASSTGLKEKLFF
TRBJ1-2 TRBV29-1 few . TGCAGCGTTGAATGGGACTATGGCTACACCTTC CSVEWDYGYTF
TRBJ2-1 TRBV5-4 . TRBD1 TGTGCCAGCAGCCCCCCAGGTTCGGGACAGGGAGACAATGAGCAGTTCTTC CASSPPGSGQGDNEQFF